This T cell receptor (beta chain) stems from a study of T cell responses to AZD1222 COVID-19 vaccine. This table comes from immunoSEQ multiplex PCR, and its TCRdb copy is limited to in-frame clones, with some not included. The sample has approximately 120,000 clones; about nine tenths are singletons. The CDR3 is 15 residues long. Trimming removed 0 bases from V and 8 bases from J, with 16 bases in between. Germline V gene lookup returns CDR1 LNHNV and CDR2 YYDKDF (reference sequence). Specimen: peripheral blood, collected on day 0 of AZD1222 vaccination. The V gene is TRBV15, the J gene TRBJ1-2, with D perhaps matching TRBD1 (5 bases). This receptor was taken from an adult in good health. CDR3 bases: TGTGCCACCAGCAGAGACCCGGGACGCCCTACGGGCTACACCTTC. Translation: CATSRDPGRPTGYTF.